The clone carrying this T cell receptor beta chain was recorded a few times. Its matching antigen is unknown. This sample is drawn from a study of blood T cells in healthy people across ages. Study-level findings and limits: Estimates of diversity drawn from one million T cells were considered underestimates.

The CDR3 runs to 18 residues. Per the germline V gene, CDR1 is MGHRA and CDR2 is YSYEKL. V lost 1 base to trimming and J lost 6 bases, with 23 bases between them. Alongside a J-beta primer mix, a sample-barcoded 5' primer served in a second PCR lasting about 6 to 12 cycles. Unique molecular identifiers of 12 random nucleotides labeled each cDNA. TCRdb processed the 5' RACE reads anew with MiXCR; each CDR3 protein has one entry. This table has more than 1,400,000 distinct CDR3 sequences, 42% appearing once. Isolated per sample were at least 7 million PBMCs. Extraction of total RNA produced a minimum of 5 micrograms from each sample.

This receptor was taken from a woman between 18 and 30 years old in good health. V usage is TRBV4-1 and J usage is TRBJ2-3, with TRBD1 as a possible D gene (6 bases). The sample consisted of blood. CDR3 sequence reads: CASSQALRGTPLLDTQYF. DNA for the CDR3: TGCGCCAGCAGCCAAGCCCTTAGGGGGACGCCCTTATTGGATACGCAGTATTTT.